The rows below give T cell receptor beta chains drawn from one sample of a study of blood T cell repertoires in COVID-19. TCRdb keeps only in-frame clones here, not all; method: immunoSEQ multiplex PCR. The sample includes about 160,000 clones, 87% of them seen just once. Source material: peripheral blood. These TCRs come from a woman aged 55-70 years who had recovered from COVID-19. The CDR3 runs from the conserved cysteine through the conserved F or W. The order of the fields is D gene, clone size, V gene, J gene, CDR3 protein, CDR3 DNA. The D gene is left open where the match is weak. Some rows mark clone size as missing; the rest say once, few, many or name a class of expanded clone.

D: -; size: few; V: TRBV5-1; J: TRBJ2-1; CDR3: CASSRLEGLNEQFF; DNA: TGCGCCAGCAGTCGACTAGAGGGGCTCAATGAGCAGTTCTTC
D: -; size: -; V: TRBV28; J: TRBJ1-1; CDR3: CASSSQGSPGTEAFF; DNA: TGTGCCAGCAGTTCACAGGGCTCCCCGGGCACTGAAGCTTTCTTT
D: -; size: once; V: TRBV20-1; J: TRBJ1-4; CDR3: CSASPQGLMFF; DNA: TGCAGTGCCAGCCCACAGGGATTAATGTTTTTT
D: TRBD2; size: -; V: TRBV25-1; J: TRBJ2-1; CDR3: CASSARGGPTNEQFF; DNA: TGTGCCAGCAGTGCTCGGGGGGGCCCAACCAATGAGCAGTTCTTC
D: -; size: -; V: TRBV27; J: TRBJ1-6; CDR3: CASSLLGSPLHF; DNA: TGTGCCAGCAGTTTACTAGGTTCACCCCTCCACTTT
D: TRBD1; size: -; V: TRBV28; J: TRBJ2-7; CDR3: CASNRPGQNYEQYF; DNA: TGTGCCAGCAACAGGCCGGGACAGAATTACGAGCAGTACTTC
D: TRBD1; size: -; V: TRBV24-1; J: TRBJ2-1; CDR3: CATSDLRRQGTIYNEQFF; DNA: TGTGCCACCAGTGATTTGCGCCGACAGGGCACTATATACAATGAGCAGTTCTTC
D: -; size: -; V: TRBV4-1; J: TRBJ2-1; CDR3: CASSQDVGLHGNEQFF; DNA: TGCGCCAGCAGCCAAGATGTAGGACTACACGGCAATGAACAGTTCTTC
D: -; size: -; V: TRBV3-1/TRBV3-2; J: TRBJ2-7; CDR3: CASNYREGDEQYF; DNA: TGTGCCAGCAACTACCGAGAGGGGGACGAGCAGTACTTC
D: TRBD1; size: -; V: TRBV7-2; J: TRBJ1-1; CDR3: CASSLVGTGDTEAFF; DNA: TGTGCCAGCAGCTTAGTTGGGACAGGGGACACTGAAGCTTTCTTT
D: -; size: -; V: TRBV28; J: TRBJ2-7; CDR3: CASSLGLGQTSYEQYF; DNA: TGTGCCAGCAGTTTAGGCTTAGGACAAACCTCCTACGAGCAGTACTTC
D: -; size: -; V: TRBV7-2; J: TRBJ1-4; CDR3: CTSSLGLSGAEKLFF; DNA: TGTACCAGCAGCTTAGGATTGTCAGGGGCGGAAAAACTGTTTTTT
D: -; size: -; V: TRBV5-1; J: TRBJ2-1; CDR3: CASSLGDSGYNEQFF; DNA: TGCGCCAGCAGCTTAGGGGACTCCGGTTACAATGAGCAGTTCTTC
D: -; size: -; V: TRBV6-2/TRBV6-3; J: TRBJ1-6; CDR3: CASSYRESSYNSPLHF; DNA: TGTGCCAGCAGTTACCGAGAAAGCTCCTATAATTCACCCCTCCACTTT
D: -; size: -; V: TRBV5-1; J: TRBJ2-3; CDR3: CASSLSGGDTDTQYF; DNA: TGCGCCAGCAGCTTGTCTGGCGGTGACACAGATACGCAGTATTTT
D: -; size: -; V: TRBV2; J: TRBJ2-7; CDR3: CASSLDSPEQYF; DNA: TGTGCCAGCAGTTTAGATTCTCCCGAGCAGTACTTC
D: -; size: -; V: TRBV3-1/TRBV3-2; J: TRBJ1-6; CDR3: CASSQGPNSPLHF; DNA: TGTGCCAGCAGCCAGGGGCCAAATTCACCCCTCCACTTT
D: TRBD1; size: -; V: TRBV18; J: TRBJ2-7; CDR3: CASSTGEEQYF; DNA: TGTGCCAGCTCGACAGGGGAAGAGCAGTACTTC
D: TRBD2; size: -; V: TRBV29-1; J: TRBJ2-5; CDR3: CSVLRLAGIQETQYF; DNA: TGCAGCGTTCTTAGACTAGCGGGGATACAAGAGACCCAGTACTTC
D: -; size: -; V: TRBV7-9; J: TRBJ1-4; CDR3: CASSPPGGGDEKLFF; DNA: TGTGCCAGCAGCCCCCCCGGTGGGGGGGATGAAAAACTGTTTTTT
D: -; size: -; V: TRBV7-9; J: TRBJ2-1; CDR3: CASSLALANEQFF; DNA: TGTGCCAGCAGCTTAGCCCTAGCCAATGAGCAGTTCTTC
D: -; size: -; V: TRBV28; J: TRBJ1-1; CDR3: CASSTRRLGAFF; DNA: TGTGCCAGCAGTACCCGACGGCTAGGAGCTTTCTTT
D: -; size: -; V: TRBV6-1; J: TRBJ2-7; CDR3: CASSETGLEQYF; DNA: TGTGCCAGCAGTGAGACAGGCCTTGAGCAGTACTTC
D: TRBD1; size: once; V: TRBV5-8; J: TRBJ2-2; CDR3: CASRSGQEVTGELFF; DNA: TGTGCCAGCAGGTCGGGACAGGAGGTCACCGGGGAGCTGTTTTTT
D: TRBD2; size: -; V: TRBV6-2/TRBV6-3; J: TRBJ2-1; CDR3: CASSLNLAGGLYNEQFF; DNA: TGTGCCAGCAGTCTTAACCTAGCGGGGGGCCTATACAATGAGCAGTTCTTC
D: -; size: -; V: TRBV5-1; J: TRBJ1-6; CDR3: CASSWQGSDSPLHF; DNA: TGCGCCAGCAGCTGGCAGGGGAGTGATTCACCCCTCCACTTT
D: TRBD1; size: -; V: TRBV11-1; J: TRBJ2-5; CDR3: CASSSSGQGSKTQYF; DNA: TGTGCCAGCAGCTCTTCCGGACAGGGGAGCAAGACCCAGTACTTC
D: TRBD1; size: -; V: TRBV7-2; J: TRBJ1-5; CDR3: CASSLLGQGNQPQHF; DNA: TGTGCCAGCAGCTTACTGGGACAGGGCAATCAGCCCCAGCATTTT